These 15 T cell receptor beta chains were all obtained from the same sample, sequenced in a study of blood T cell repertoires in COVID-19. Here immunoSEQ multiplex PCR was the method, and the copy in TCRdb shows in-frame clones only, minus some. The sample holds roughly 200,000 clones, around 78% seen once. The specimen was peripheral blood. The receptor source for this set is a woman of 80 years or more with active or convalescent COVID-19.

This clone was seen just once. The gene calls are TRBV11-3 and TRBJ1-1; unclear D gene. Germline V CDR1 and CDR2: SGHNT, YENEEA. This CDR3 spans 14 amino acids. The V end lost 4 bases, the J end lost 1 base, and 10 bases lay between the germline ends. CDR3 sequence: CASSSGLTNTEAFF. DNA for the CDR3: TGTGCCAGCAGCTCTGGACTGACGAACACTGAAGCTTTCTTT. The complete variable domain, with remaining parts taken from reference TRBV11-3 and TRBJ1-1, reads EAGVVQSPRYKIIEKKQPVAFWCNPISGHNTLYWYLQNLGQGPELLIRYENEEAVDDSQLPKDRFSAERLKGVDSTLKIQPAELGDSAVYLCASSSGLTNTEAFFGQGTRLTVV.

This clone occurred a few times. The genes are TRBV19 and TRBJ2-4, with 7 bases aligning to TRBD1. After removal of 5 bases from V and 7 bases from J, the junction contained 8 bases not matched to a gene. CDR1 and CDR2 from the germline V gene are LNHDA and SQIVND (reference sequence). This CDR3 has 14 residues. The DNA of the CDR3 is TGTGCCAGTAGTCCGGACAGGTCGGCGAACATTCAGTACTTC. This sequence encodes CASSPDRSANIQYF.

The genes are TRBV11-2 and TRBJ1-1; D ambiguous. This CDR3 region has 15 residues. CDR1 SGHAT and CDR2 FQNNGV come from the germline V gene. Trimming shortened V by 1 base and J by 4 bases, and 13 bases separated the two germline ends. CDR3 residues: CASSLGSAVGTEAFF. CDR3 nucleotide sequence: TGTGCCAGCAGCTTAGGATCTGCGGTCGGCACTGAAGCTTTCTTT.

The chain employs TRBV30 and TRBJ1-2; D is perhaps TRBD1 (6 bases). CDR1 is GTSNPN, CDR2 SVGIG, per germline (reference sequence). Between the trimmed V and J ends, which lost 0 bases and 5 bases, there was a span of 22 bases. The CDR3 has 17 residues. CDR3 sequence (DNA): TGTGCCTGGAGTGTAGGGTTTAGGGGGTTGGAAAATTATGGCTACACCTTC. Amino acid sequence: CAWSVGFRGLENYGYTF.

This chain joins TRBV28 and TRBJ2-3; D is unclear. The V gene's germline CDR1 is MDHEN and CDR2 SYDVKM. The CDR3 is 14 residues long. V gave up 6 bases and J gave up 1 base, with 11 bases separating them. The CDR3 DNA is TGTGCCAGCAGCTTCGTAGCCGGCACAGATACGCAGTATTTT. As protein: CASSFVAGTDTQYF.

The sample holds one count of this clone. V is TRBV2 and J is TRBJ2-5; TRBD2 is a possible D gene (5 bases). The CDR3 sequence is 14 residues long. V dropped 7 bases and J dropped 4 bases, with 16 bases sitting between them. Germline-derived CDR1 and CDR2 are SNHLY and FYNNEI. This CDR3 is CASTPDWVGETQYF. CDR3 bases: TGTGCCAGCACCCCGGACTGGGTAGGAGAGACCCAGTACTTC.

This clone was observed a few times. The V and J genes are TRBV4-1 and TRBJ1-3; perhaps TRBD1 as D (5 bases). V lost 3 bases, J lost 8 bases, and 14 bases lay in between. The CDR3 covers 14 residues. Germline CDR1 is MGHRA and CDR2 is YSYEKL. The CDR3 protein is CASSQDTRGDTIYF. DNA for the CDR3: TGCGCCAGCAGCCAGGACACACGGGGGGACACCATATATTTT.

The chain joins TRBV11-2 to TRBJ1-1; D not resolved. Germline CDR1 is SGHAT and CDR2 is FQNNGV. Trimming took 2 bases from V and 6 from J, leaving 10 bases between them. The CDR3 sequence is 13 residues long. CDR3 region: CASSLHSRAEAFF. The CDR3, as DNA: TGTGCCAGCAGCTTACATTCAAGAGCTGAAGCTTTCTTT. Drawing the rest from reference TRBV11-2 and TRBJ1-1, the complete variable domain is EAGVAQSPRYKIIEKRQSVAFWCNPISGHATLYWYQQILGQGPKLLIQFQNNGVVDDSQLPKDRFSAERLKGVDSTLKIQPAKLEDSAVYLCASSLHSRAEAFFGQGTRLTVV.

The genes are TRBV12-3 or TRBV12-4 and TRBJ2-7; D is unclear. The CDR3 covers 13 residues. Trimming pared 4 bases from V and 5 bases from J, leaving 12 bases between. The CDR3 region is CASSYLARNEQYF. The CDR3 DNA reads TGTGCCAGCAGTTATTTAGCCCGCAACGAGCAGTACTTC.

This CDR3 is CASSIGRGGRGGEQFF. The DNA of the CDR3 is TGTGCCAGTAGTATCGGGCGGGGGGGTCGAGGAGGTGAGCAGTTCTTC. This chain joins TRBV19 and TRBJ2-1, with 9 bases identical to TRBD2. Trimming at V came to 3 bases and at J to 9 bases, leaving 12 bases not matched to a gene. There are 16 residues in the CDR3. Germline V gene data show CDR1 as LNHDA and CDR2 as SQIVND (reference sequence). Variable domain in full (rest from reference TRBV19 and TRBJ2-1): DGGITQSPKYLFRKEGQNVTLSCEQNLNHDAMYWYRQDPGQGLRLIYYSQIVNDFQKGDIAEGYSVSREKKESFPLTVTSAQKNPTAFYLCASSIGRGGRGGEQFFGPGTRLTVL.

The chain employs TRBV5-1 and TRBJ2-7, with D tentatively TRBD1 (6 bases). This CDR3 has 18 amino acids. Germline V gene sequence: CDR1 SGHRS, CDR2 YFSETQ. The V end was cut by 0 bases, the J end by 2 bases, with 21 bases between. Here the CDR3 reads CASSLAASRAGVTYEQYF. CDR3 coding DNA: TGCGCCAGCAGCTTGGCCGCTTCTCGGGCAGGGGTTACCTACGAGCAGTACTTC.

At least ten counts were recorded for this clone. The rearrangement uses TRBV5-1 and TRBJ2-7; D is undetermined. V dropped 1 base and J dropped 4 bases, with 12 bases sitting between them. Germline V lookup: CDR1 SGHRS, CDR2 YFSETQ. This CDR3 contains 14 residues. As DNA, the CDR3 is TGCGCCAGCAGCTTGTCGCCCCCCGCGTACGAGCAGTACTTC. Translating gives CASSLSPPAYEQYF.

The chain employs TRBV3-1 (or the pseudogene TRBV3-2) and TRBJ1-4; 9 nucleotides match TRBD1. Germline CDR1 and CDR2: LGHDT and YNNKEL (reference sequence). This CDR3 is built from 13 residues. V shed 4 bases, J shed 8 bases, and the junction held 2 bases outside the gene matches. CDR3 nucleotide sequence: TGTGCCAGCAGCCGGACAGGGGCCGAAAAACTGTTTTTT. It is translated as CASSRTGAEKLFF.

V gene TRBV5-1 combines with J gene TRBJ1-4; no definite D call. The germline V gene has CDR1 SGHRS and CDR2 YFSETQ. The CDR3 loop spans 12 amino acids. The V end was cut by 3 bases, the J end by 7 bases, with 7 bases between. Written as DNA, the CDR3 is TGCGCCAGCAGCTCCGAGGCTGAAAAACTGTTTTTT. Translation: CASSSEAEKLFF. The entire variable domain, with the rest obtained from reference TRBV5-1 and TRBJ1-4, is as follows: KAGVTQTPRYLIKTRGQQVTLSCSPISGHRSVSWYQQTPGQGLQFLFEYFSETQRNKGNFPGRFSGRQFSNSRSEMNVSTLELGDSALYLCASSSEAEKLFFGSGTQLSVL.

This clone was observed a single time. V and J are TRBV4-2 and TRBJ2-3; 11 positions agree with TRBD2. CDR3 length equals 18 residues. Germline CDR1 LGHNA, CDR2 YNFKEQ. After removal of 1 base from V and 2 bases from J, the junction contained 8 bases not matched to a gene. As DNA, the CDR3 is TGTGCCAGCAGCCAAGGTCTAACTAGCGGGGGCGACACAGATACGCAGTATTTT. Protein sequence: CASSQGLTSGGDTDTQYF.